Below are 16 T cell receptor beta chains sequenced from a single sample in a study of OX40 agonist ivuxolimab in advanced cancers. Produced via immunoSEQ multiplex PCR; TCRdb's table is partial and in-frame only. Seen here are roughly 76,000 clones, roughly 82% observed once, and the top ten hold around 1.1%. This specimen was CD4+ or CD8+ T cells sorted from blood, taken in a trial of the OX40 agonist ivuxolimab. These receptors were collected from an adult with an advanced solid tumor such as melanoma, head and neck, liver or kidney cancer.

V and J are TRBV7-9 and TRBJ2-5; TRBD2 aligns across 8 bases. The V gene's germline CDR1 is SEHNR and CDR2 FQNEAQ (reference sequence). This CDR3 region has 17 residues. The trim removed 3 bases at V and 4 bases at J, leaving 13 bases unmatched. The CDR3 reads CASSFGQWGLVTETQYF. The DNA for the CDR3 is TGTGCCAGCAGCTTCGGGCAATGGGGACTAGTCACAGAGACCCAGTACTTC.

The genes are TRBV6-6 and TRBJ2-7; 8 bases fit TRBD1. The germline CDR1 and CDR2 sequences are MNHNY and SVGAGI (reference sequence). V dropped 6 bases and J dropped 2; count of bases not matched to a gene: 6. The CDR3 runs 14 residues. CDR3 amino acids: CASSPGDRTYEQYF. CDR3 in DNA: TGTGCCAGCAGCCCCGGGGACAGGACCTACGAGCAGTACTTC.

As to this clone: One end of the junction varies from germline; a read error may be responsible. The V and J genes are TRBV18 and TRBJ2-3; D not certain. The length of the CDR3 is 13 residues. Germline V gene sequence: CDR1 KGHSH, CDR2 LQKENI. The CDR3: CASSRSGTDTQYF. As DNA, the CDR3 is TGTGCCAGCTCACGCTCTGGCACAGATACTCAGTATTTT. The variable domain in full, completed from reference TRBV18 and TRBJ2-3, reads NAGVMQNPRHLVRRRGQEARLRCSPMKGHSHVYWYRQLPEEGLKFMVYLQKENIIDESGMPKERFSAEFPKEGPSILRIQQVVRGDSAAYFCASSRSGTDTQYFGPGTRLTVL.

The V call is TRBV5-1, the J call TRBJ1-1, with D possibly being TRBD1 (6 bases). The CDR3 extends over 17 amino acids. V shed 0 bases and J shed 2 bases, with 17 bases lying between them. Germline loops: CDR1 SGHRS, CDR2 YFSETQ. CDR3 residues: CASSLGGTTRGNTEAFF. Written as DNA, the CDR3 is TGCGCCAGCAGCTTGGGAGGGACAACAAGAGGAAACACTGAAGCTTTCTTT.

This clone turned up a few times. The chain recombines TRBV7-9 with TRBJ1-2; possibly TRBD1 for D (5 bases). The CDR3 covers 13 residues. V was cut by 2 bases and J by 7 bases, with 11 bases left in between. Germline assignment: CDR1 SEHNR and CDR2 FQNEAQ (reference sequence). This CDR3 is CASSLSTGGGYTF. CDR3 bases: TGTGCCAGCAGCTTAAGCACAGGCGGTGGCTACACCTTC.

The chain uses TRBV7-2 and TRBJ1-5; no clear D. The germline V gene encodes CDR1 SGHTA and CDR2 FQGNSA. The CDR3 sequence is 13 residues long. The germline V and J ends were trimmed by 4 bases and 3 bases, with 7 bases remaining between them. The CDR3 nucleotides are TGTGCCAGCAGCTCAACCTCCAATCAGCCCCAGCATTTT. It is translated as CASSSTSNQPQHF.

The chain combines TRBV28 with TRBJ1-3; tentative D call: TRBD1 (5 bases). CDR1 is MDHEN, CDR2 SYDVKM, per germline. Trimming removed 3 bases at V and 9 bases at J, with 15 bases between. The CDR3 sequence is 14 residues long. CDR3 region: CASSFGRQGGTIYF. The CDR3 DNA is TGTGCCAGCAGTTTTGGCCGGCAGGGAGGCACCATATATTTT.

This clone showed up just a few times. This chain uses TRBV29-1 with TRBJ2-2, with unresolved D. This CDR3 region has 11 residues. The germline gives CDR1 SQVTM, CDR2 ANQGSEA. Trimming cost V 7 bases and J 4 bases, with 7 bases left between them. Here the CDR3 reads CSAGRTGELFF. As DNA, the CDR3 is TGCAGCGCCGGACGCACCGGGGAGCTGTTTTTT.

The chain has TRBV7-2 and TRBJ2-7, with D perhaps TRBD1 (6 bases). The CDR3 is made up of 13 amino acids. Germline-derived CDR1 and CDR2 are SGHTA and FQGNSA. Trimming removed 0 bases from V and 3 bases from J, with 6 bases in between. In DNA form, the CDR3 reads TGTGCCAGCAGCTTAGCAGGGGGCTACGAGCAGTACTTC. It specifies CASSLAGGYEQYF.

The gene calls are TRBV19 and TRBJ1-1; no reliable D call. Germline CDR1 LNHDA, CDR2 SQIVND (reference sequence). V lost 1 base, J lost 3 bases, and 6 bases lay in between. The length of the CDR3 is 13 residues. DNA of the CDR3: TGTGCCAGTAGTATAGCGCCGGACACTGAAGCTTTCTTT. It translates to CASSIAPDTEAFF.

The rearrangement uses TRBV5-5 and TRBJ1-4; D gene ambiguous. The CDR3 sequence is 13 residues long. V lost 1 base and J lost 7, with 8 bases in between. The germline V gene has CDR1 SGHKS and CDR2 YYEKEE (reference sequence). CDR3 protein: CASSLLPAEKLFF. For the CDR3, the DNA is TGTGCCAGCAGCTTGTTACCGGCTGAAAAACTGTTTTTT.

The CDR3 region is CASSPISRLGGNSYEQYF. Here the CDR3 DNA reads TGTGCCAGCAGCCCTATTAGTAGACTAGGGGGTAACTCGTACGAGCAGTACTTC. The chain joins TRBV11-2 to TRBJ2-7; D may match TRBD1 or TRBD2 (6 bases each). V was trimmed by 5 bases and J by 4 bases, leaving 27 bases between them. Germline V gene sequence: CDR1 SGHAT, CDR2 FQNNGV. This CDR3 region has 18 residues.

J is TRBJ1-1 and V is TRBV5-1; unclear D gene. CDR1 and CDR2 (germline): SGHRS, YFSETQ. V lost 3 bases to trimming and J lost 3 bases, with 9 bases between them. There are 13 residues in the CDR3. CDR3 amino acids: CASSSDPDTEAFF. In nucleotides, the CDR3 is TGCGCCAGCAGCTCAGACCCTGACACTGAAGCTTTCTTT.

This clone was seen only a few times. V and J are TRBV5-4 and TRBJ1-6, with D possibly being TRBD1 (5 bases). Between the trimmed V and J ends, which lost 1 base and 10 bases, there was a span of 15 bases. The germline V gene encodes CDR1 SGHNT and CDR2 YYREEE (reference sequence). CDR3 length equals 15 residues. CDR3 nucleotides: TGTGCCAGCAGCTTGTCGGGGACCCGAACCTCACCCCTCCACTTT. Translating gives CASSLSGTRTSPLHF.

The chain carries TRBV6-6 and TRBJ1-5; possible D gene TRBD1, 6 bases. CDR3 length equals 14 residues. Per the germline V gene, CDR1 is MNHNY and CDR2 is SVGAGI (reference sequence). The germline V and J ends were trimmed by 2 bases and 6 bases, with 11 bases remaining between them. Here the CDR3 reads CASSYGGPGQPQHF. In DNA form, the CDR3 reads TGTGCCAGCAGTTACGGGGGGCCGGGTCAGCCCCAGCATTTT.

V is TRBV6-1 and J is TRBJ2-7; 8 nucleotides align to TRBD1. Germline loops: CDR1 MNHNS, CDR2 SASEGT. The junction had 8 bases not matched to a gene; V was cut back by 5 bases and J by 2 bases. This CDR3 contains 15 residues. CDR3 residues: CASSRGHRGTYEQYF. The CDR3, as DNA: TGTGCCAGCAGTCGGGGGCACAGGGGGACCTACGAGCAGTACTTC.